The clone carrying this T cell receptor beta chain was detected many times. These data come from a study of T cell repertoires in cytomegalovirus infection. Background on the study: An indication of both CMV infection and matching HLA type came from public TCR beta signatures.

TCRdb re-called the reads with MiXCR, one entry per CDR3 protein. The sample yields about 320,000 distinct CDR3 sequences, more than 8% seen once. Germline CDR1 and CDR2: MNHEY and SVGEGT. V was shortened by 7 bases and J by 0 bases, with 19 bases between the two germline ends. The CDR3 has 16 amino acids. V gene TRBV6-2 or TRBV6-3 combines with J gene TRBJ2-7; D may match TRBD1 or TRBD2 (5 bases each). Sequencing was carried out using PBMCs. This TCR derives from a human donor in good health (CMV status not recorded). Some clones in this sample may be carry-over from other donors' samples. In DNA form, the CDR3 reads TGTGCCAGCACCAGTTACGTGGGACCGAGCTCCTACGAGCAGTACTTC. This translates into CASTSYVGPSSYEQYF.